This TCR beta chain was identified during a study of tumor and adjacent non-tumor tissue in lung cancer. TCRbeta libraries were built with three rounds of nested PCR, modified from ARM-PCR. TCRdb independently ran MiXCR on the multiplex PCR reads; one entry per CDR3 protein. The sample includes about 93,000 distinct CDR3 sequences, around 57% of them seen just once. This clonotype was picked up many times. Trimming shortened V by 5 bases and J by 9 bases, and 11 bases separated the two germline ends. The CDR3 is 12 amino acids. Per germline, CDR1 SEHNR and CDR2 FQNEAQ (reference sequence). The template was RNA from unsorted bulk tissue.

Sequenced material: lung tumor tissue. This receptor was obtained from a man between 65 and 79 years old with non-small cell lung cancer. The chain uses TRBV7-9 and TRBJ2-1, with D unclear. The CDR3 DNA sequence: TGTGCCAGCAGCCCAGTAGTCGGTGAGCAGTTCTTC. Translated: CASSPVVGEQFF. Together with reference TRBV7-9 and TRBJ2-1, the CDR3 gives the full variable domain: DTGVSQNPRHKITKRGQNVTFRCDPISEHNRLYWYRQTLGQGPEFLTYFQNEAQLEKSRLLSDRFSAERPKGSFSTLEIQRTEQGDSAMYLCASSPVVGEQFFGPGTRLTVL.